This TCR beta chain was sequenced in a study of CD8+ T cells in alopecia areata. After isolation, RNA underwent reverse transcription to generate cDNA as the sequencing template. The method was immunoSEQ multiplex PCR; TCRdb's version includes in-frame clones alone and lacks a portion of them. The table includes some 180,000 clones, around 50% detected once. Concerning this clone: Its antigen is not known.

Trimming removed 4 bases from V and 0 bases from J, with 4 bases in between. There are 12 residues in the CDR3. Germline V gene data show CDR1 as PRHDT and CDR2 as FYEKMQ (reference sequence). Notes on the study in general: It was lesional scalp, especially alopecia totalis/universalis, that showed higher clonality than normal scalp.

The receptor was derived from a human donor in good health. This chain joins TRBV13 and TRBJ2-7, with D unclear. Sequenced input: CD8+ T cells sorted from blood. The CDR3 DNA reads TGTGCCAGCAGCTCGCCCTCCTACGAGCAGTACTTC. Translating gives CASSSPSYEQYF.